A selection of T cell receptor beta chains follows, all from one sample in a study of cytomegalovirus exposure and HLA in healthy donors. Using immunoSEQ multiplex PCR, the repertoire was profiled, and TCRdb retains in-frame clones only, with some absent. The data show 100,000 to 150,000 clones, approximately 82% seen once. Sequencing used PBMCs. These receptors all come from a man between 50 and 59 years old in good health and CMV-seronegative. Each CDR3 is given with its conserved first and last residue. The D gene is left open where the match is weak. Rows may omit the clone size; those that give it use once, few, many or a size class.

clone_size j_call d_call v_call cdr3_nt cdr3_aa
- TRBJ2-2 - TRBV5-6 TGTGCCAGCAGCTTGGGTACAGGGACCGGGGAGCTGTTTTTT CASSLGTGTGELFF
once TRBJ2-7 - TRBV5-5 TGTGCCAGCAGCTTGGTCGGCTACGAGCAGTACTTC CASSLVGYEQYF
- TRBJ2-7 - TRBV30 TGTGCCTGGAGTGTTACAGGCTACGAGCAGTACTTC CAWSVTGYEQYF
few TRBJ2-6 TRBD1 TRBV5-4 TGTGCCAGCAGCTTGCTGGGACAGGGTCGCTCTGGGGCCAACGTCCTGACTTTC CASSLLGQGRSGANVLTF
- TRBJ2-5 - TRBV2 TGTGCCTACACGCGGGCAGTCGGAGAGACCCAGTACTTC CAYTRAVGETQYF
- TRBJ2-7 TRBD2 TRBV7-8 TGTGCCAGCAGCTCCCCCTCTCCGCGGACTAGCGGGGTGTACGAGCAGTACTTC CASSSPSPRTSGVYEQYF
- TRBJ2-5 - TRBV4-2 TGTGCCAGCAGCGAACCGGGACATACTCAAGAGACCCAGTACTTC CASSEPGHTQETQYF
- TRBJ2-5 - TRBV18 TGTGCCAGCTCACTCGGGACAAAAGAGACCCAGTACTTC CASSLGTKETQYF
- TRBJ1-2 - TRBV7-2 TGTGCCAGCAGCGACTCCCTGGATCATGGCTACACCTTC CASSDSLDHGYTF
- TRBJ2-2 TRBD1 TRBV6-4 TGTGCCAGCAGGAGGGACAGCACCGGGGAGCTGTTTTTT CASRRDSTGELFF
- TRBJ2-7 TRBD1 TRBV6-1 TGTGCCAGCAGTGAAGGACAGGGACACTACGAGCAGTACTTC CASSEGQGHYEQYF
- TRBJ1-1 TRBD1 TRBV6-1 TGTGCCAGCAGCTCCGGGACAGGGGAAACAGGAGCTTTCTTT CASSSGTGETGAFF
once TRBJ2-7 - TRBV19 TGTGCCAGTGGGCCTGGGCTGGGTAGCGAGCAGTACTTC CASGPGLGSEQYF
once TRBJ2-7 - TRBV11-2 TGTGCCAGCAGCTTGGGAAGGGAGGCCTACGAGCAGTACTTC CASSLGREAYEQYF
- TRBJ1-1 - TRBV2 TGTGCCAGCAGAAGGTTGCAGGGAGGAGCTTTCTTT CASRRLQGGAFF
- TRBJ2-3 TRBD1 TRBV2 TGTGCCATTGGGACAGGGAGAAAGGATACGCAGTATTTT CAIGTGRKDTQYF
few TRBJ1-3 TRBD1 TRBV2 TGTGCCAGCATGGGGACAGGGAGAAACACCATATATTTT CASMGTGRNTIYF
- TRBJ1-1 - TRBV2 TGTGCCAGCACAAGGGGCACAGGGACGGCTTTCTTT CASTRGTGTAFF
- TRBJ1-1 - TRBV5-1 TGCGCCAGCAGCTTAACACCGAACACTGAAGCTTTCTTT CASSLTPNTEAFF
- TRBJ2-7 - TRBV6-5 TGTGCCAGCAGTTCGTCAGCGGGCCTCACCTACGAGCAGTACTTC CASSSSAGLTYEQYF
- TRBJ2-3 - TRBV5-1 TGCGCCAGCAGCTTGGACCGCGGGGCTGTAGATACGCAGTATTTT CASSLDRGAVDTQYF
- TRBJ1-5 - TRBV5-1 TGCGCCAGCAGCTTGGCAGGGGATCGTCAGCCCCAGCATTTT CASSLAGDRQPQHF
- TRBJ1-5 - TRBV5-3 TGTGCCAGAAGCCGTCTGGGGCCGTGGGGCAATCAGCCCCAGCATTTT CARSRLGPWGNQPQHF
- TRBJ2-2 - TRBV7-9 TGTGCCAGCAGCTTAGCAAAGACAGTGACCGGGGGGCTGTTTTTT CASSLAKTVTGGLFF
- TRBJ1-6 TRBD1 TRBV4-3 TGCGCCAGCAGCCAGAACAGGGGGTATGGAACACCCCTCCACTTT CASSQNRGYGTPLHF
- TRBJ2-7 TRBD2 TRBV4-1 TGCGCCAGCAGCCAAGATAGCGGGGGTCTGGGGACCTACGAGCAGTACTTC CASSQDSGGLGTYEQYF
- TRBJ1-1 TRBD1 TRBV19 TGTGCCAGTAGTATACTACAGGGGGCGGAAGCTTTCTTT CASSILQGAEAFF
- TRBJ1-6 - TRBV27 TGTGCCAGCAGTGGGAGGGACCTCTCACCCCTCCACTTT CASSGRDLSPLHF
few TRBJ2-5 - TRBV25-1 TGTGCCAGCAGTGAATATGGTGGCGGAGAGACCCAGTACTTC CASSEYGGGETQYF
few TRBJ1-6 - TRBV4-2 TGTGCCAGCGGGCAGGGTTCACATTCACCCCTCCACTTT CASGQGSHSPLHF
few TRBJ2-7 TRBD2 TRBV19 TGTGCCAGTAGTATACAGCCTAGCGGGGGCTACGAGCAGTACTTC CASSIQPSGGYEQYF
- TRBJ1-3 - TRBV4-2 TGTGCCAGCAGCCAAGAGTATGTTGGAGCAAGCTCTGGAAACACCATATATTTT CASSQEYVGASSGNTIYF
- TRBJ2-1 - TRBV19 TGTGCCAGTAGTATACGTCATACAGGGTTCCATGAGCAGTTCTTC CASSIRHTGFHEQFF
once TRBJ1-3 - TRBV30 TGTGCCTGGACCCAACAGTTCGATGGAAACACCATATATTTT CAWTQQFDGNTIYF
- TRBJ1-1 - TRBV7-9 TGTGCCAGCAGCGCCCGGGGGGTCACTGAAGCTTTCTTT CASSARGVTEAFF
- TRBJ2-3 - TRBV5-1 TGCGCCAGCAGCCCCGCGACTGGGACAGATACGCAGTATTTT CASSPATGTDTQYF
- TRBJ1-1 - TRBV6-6 TGTGCCAGCAGCTATAGCATGAACACTGAAGCTTTCTTT CASSYSMNTEAFF
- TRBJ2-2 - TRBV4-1 TGCGCCAGCAGCCGCAGACTAGTCGGGACCGGGGAGCTGTTTTTT CASSRRLVGTGELFF
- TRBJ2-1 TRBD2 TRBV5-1 TGCGCCAGCAGCAAACTGCTAGCGGGGGGGAACAATGAGCAGTTCTTC CASSKLLAGGNNEQFF
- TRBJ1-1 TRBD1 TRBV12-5 TGTGCTAGTGGTTTCCTAACGGGGGGGACAGAGAACACTGAAGCTTTCTTT CASGFLTGGTENTEAFF
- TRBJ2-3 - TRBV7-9 TGTGCCAGCAGCTTGAGGGTAGCGTCTGATACGCAGTATTTT CASSLRVASDTQYF
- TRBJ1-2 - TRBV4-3 TGCGCCAGCAGCTATCTAGAGGGTGGTGGCTACACCTTC CASSYLEGGGYTF
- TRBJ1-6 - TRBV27 TGTGCCAGCAGTTTTAAGTGGGGGGGCAGCCGCTATAATTCACCCCTCCACTTT CASSFKWGGSRYNSPLHF
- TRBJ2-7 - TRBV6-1 TGTGCCAGCAGTGAAGCGGGACATTCCGCCTACGAGCAGTACTTC CASSEAGHSAYEQYF
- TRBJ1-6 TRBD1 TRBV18 TGTGCCAGCTCCCCAACAGGGGCGGATTCACCCCTCCACTTT CASSPTGADSPLHF
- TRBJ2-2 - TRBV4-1 TGCGCCAGCAGCAAGGGCTGGGGACTTTCCACCGGGGAGCTGTTTTTT CASSKGWGLSTGELFF
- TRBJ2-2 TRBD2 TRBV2 TGTGCCAGCAGTGAGGCGGGGGGGCACGGGGAGCTGTTTTTT CASSEAGGHGELFF
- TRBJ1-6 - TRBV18 TGTGCCAGCTCCCCTCGGACAGAATCCTATAATTCACCCCTCCACTTT CASSPRTESYNSPLHF
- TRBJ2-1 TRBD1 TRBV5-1 TGCGCCAGCAGGTCGGGACAGGGTATCAATGAGCAGTTCTTC CASRSGQGINEQFF
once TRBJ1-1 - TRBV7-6 TGTGCCAGCAGCTTAAACCCCCGGAGGACTGAAGCTTTCTTT CASSLNPRRTEAFF
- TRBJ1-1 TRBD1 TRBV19 TGTGCCAGTAGTATCGACAGGGACACTGAAGCTTTCTTT CASSIDRDTEAFF
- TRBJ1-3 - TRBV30 TGTGCCTGGAGTGTACGGGGGAACACCATATATTTT CAWSVRGNTIYF
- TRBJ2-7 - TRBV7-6 TGTGCCAGCAGCTGGCAGTACGGGACCTACGAGCAGTACTTC CASSWQYGTYEQYF
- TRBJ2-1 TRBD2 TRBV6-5 TGTGCCAGCAGTTACGATAGCGGGGGGGAAGATGAGCAGTTCTTC CASSYDSGGEDEQFF
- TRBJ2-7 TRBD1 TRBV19 TGTGCCAGTAGTACCTGGACAGGGAGCTCCTACGAGCAGTACTTC CASSTWTGSSYEQYF